These 23 T cell receptor beta chains were all obtained from the same sample, sequenced in a study of T cell repertoires in cytomegalovirus infection. Via MiXCR, TCRdb re-called the reads, giving one row per CDR3 protein. The repertoire has some 440,000 distinct CDR3 sequences, roughly 30% of them found once; the top ten carry approximately 13%. Sequenced material: PBMCs. The receptors shown here come from a human donor in good health (CMV status not recorded). Some clones in this sample may be carry-over from other donors' samples.

J is TRBJ2-1 and V is TRBV2; the D gene is possibly TRBD2 (5 bases). Trimming removed 8 bases from V and 7 bases from J, with 9 bases in between. There are 11 residues in the CDR3. Germline assignment: CDR1 SNHLY and CDR2 FYNNEI. CDR3 residues: CASEGRNEQFF. In DNA form, the CDR3 reads TGTGCCAGCGAGGGTAGGAATGAGCAGTTCTTC.

There are many counts of this clonotype. This chain connects TRBV7-6 to TRBJ2-3; the match to TRBD1 covers 10 bases. The CDR3 has 14 residues. Per germline, CDR1 SGHVS and CDR2 FNYEAQ. V dropped 5 bases and J dropped 5; count of bases not matched to a gene: 4. The CDR3 sequence: CASSPGQGRDTQYF. The CDR3 DNA is TGTGCCAGCAGCCCGGGACAGGGGCGAGATACGCAGTATTTT.

This rearrangement joins TRBV12-3 or TRBV12-4 to TRBJ1-1; D gene unclear. The CDR3 loop spans 15 amino acids. V was clipped by 5 bases and J by 6 bases, with 19 bases between them. CDR3: CASSVFEAARAEAFF. The CDR3 DNA sequence: TGTGCCAGCAGTGTCTTCGAGGCGGCTCGGGCTGAAGCTTTCTTT.

This clonotype was seen a few times. V and J are TRBV12-3 or TRBV12-4 and TRBJ1-2; unclear D gene. The CDR3 consists of 12 residues. V lost 3 bases and J 5 bases, leaving 7 bases between the germline ends. This chain's CDR3 is CASSFYGYGYTF. In nucleotides, the CDR3 is TGTGCCAGCAGTTTTTACGGGTATGGCTACACCTTC.

V usage is TRBV4-1 and J usage is TRBJ2-7; D gene ambiguous. This CDR3 comprises 14 residues. Per the germline V gene, CDR1 is MGHRA and CDR2 is YSYEKL. V shed 1 base and J shed 0 bases, with 7 bases lying between them. Here the CDR3 reads CASSQGPSSYEQYF. CDR3 nucleotides: TGCGCCAGCAGCCAAGGCCCGAGCTCCTACGAGCAGTACTTC.

This clonotype appeared a few times. V gene TRBV5-8 combines with J gene TRBJ2-7; D remains ambiguous. This CDR3 has 14 residues. CDR1 is SGHTS, CDR2 YDEGEE, per germline. Trimming removed 1 base at V and 2 bases at J, with 10 bases between. The CDR3 nucleotides are TGTGCCAGCAGCTTGTCTGTCAGAGCCTACGAGCAGTACTTC. Amino acid sequence: CASSLSVRAYEQYF.

With regard to this clonotype: A junction end diverges from the germline sequence, so it may reflect a read error. The CDR3 here is CASSVIPASNYGYTF. The CDR3 bases are TGTGCCAGCAGCGTAATTCCAGCGTCTAACTATGGCTACACATTC. The genes are TRBV9 and TRBJ1-2; D is undetermined. Per the germline V gene, CDR1 is SGDLS and CDR2 is YYNGEE. This CDR3 spans 15 amino acids.

With regard to this clonotype: A much larger clone lies one base from this, so it may be a read error. This chain connects TRBV7-2 to TRBJ1-1, with 7 nucleotides matching TRBD1. The J segment lost 4 bases and the V segment lost 5 bases, leaving 16 bases of the junction unmatched. The CDR3 is 17 residues long. CDR1 is SGHTA and CDR2 is FQGNSA in the germline V gene. The CDR3 DNA reads as TGTGCCAGCAGCCGGGGACAGCTATTACCTACGACCACTGAAGCTTTCTTT. Amino acid sequence: CASSRGQLLPTTTEAFF.

CDR3 nucleotides: TGCAGTGCTCAGGGGGCGTTGGATCAGCCCCAGCATTTT. Translated, it gives CSAQGALDQPQHF. V is TRBV20-1 and J is TRBJ1-5, with TRBD1 matching 8 bases. This CDR3 comprises 13 residues. Trimming at V came to 5 bases and at J to 5 bases, leaving 5 bases not matched to a gene. Germline V gene data show CDR1 as DFQATT and CDR2 as SNEGSKA (reference sequence).

This clonotype was detected a few times. The rearrangement uses TRBV14 and TRBJ2-3; no firm D call. Trimming removed 0 bases at V and 6 bases at J, with 10 bases between. CDR1 and CDR2 from the germline V gene are SGHDN and FVKESK. This CDR3 has 14 amino acids. This CDR3 reads CASSQEQLEDTQYF. CDR3 sequence (DNA): TGTGCCAGCAGCCAAGAGCAACTTGAGGATACGCAGTATTTT.

This chain joins TRBV5-4 and TRBJ1-1; D is ambiguous. There are 14 residues in the CDR3. The germline CDR1 and CDR2 sequences are SGHNT and YYREEE (reference sequence). With 1 base removed from V and 0 bases from J, the gap between germline ends came to 7 bases. The CDR3 DNA sequence: TGTGCCAGCAGCTTGTATTCGATGAACACTGAAGCTTTCTTT. Translation gives CASSLYSMNTEAFF.

The V gene is TRBV25-1, the J gene TRBJ1-1; D may be TRBD1 (6 bases). This CDR3 comprises 15 residues. CDR1 is MGHDK, CDR2 SYGVNS, per germline. V dropped 4 bases and J dropped 5 bases, with 17 bases sitting between them. For the CDR3, the DNA is TGTGCCAGCAGTGGGGGAAGGGGGGCGCCGACTGAAGCTTTCTTT. Protein: CASSGGRGAPTEAFF.

This clonotype has just a few counts. As DNA, the CDR3 is TGCGCCAGCAGCCAGTTGGGGGCCAAGGAAAAACTGTTTTTT. It codes for CASSQLGAKEKLFF. The rearrangement links TRBV4-1 to TRBJ1-4; possibly TRBD1 for D (6 bases). V was clipped by 3 bases and J by 8 bases, with 13 bases between them. The germline gives CDR1 MGHRA, CDR2 YSYEKL. The CDR3 loop spans 14 amino acids.

Notes on this clonotype: Because it lacks the conserved phenylalanine or tryptophan at the end, this CDR3 is likely a read error. The DNA is left out, because the CDR3 cannot be placed on it with certainty; the CDR3 is given as TCRdb lists it. The rearrangement links TRBV7-9 to TRBJ2-3; TRBD2 is the table's D call and was not checked against the DNA. CDR1 and CDR2 (germline): SEHNR, FQNEAQ (reference sequence). The CDR3 length equals 17 residues, ends included. Here the CDR3 reads CASSLWSSGGPTDTLYL.

This clonotype was found a few times. V and J are TRBV7-8 and TRBJ2-6; 12 nucleotides align to TRBD1. The J segment lost 4 bases and the V segment lost 5 bases, leaving 6 bases of the junction unmatched. The germline V gene has CDR1 SGHVS and CDR2 FQNEAQ. The CDR3 runs to 17 residues. The CDR3 is CASSHRDRGLGANVLTF. The CDR3, as DNA: TGTGCCAGCAGCCACCGGGACAGGGGGCTCGGGGCCAACGTCCTGACTTTC.

CDR3 residues: CASSQVGDAAYEQYF. The CDR3 DNA reads TGTGCCAGCAGCCAAGTAGGGGACGCCGCCTACGAGCAGTACTTC. V gene TRBV4-2 combines with J gene TRBJ2-7; either TRBD1 or TRBD2 may supply D (5 bases each). The V and J ends lost 1 base and 2 bases respectively, with 12 bases between them. From germline, CDR1 is LGHNA and CDR2 YNFKEQ. CDR3 size: 15 residues.

CDR3 in amino acids: CATSRETRSSGELFF. The CDR3 DNA reads as TGTGCCACCAGCAGAGAAACTAGATCCTCCGGGGAGCTGTTTTTT. The rearrangement joins TRBV15 to TRBJ2-2, with D possibly TRBD2 on 5 matching bases. Trimming removed 0 bases from V and 6 bases from J, with 11 bases in between. The V gene's germline CDR1 is LNHNV and CDR2 YYDKDF (reference sequence). This CDR3 contains 15 residues.

In its sample, this clonotype was seen a few times. This chain connects TRBV5-8 to TRBJ2-3, with 9 bases lining up with TRBD1. The CDR3 runs to 16 residues. Germline assignment: CDR1 SGHTS and CDR2 YDEGEE. The trim removed 3 bases at V and 0 bases at J, leaving 5 bases unmatched. This CDR3 is CASSSGQGVSTDTQYF. CDR3 DNA sequence: TGTGCCAGCAGCTCGGGACAGGGCGTTAGCACAGATACGCAGTATTTT.

This clonotype was picked up a small number of times. At one of its ends the junction is not consistent with the germline gene, which may arise from a read error. The chain joins TRBV7-7 to TRBJ2-5, with 9 bases lining up with TRBD2. The V gene's germline CDR1 is SSHAT and CDR2 FNYEAQ (reference sequence). This CDR3 is built from 16 residues. CDR3 sequence: CASSPGLANYQETQYF. The CDR3 nucleotides read TGTGCTAGCAGCCCGGGACTAGCCAACTACCAAGAGACCCAGTACTTC. The full variable domain, completed using reference TRBV7-7 and TRBJ2-5, is GAGVSQSPRYKVTKRGQDVTLRCDPISSHATLYWYQQALGQGPEFLTYFNYEAQPDKSGLPSDRFSAERPEGSISTLTIQRTEQRDSAMYRCASSPGLANYQETQYFGPGTRLLVL.

The J gene is TRBJ1-6, the V gene TRBV19, with D hard to call. Germline V gene data show CDR1 as LNHDA and CDR2 as SQIVND (reference sequence). The CDR3 has 14 residues. With 6 bases removed from V and 6 bases from J, the gap between germline ends came to 12 bases. CDR3 protein: CASSEQRPNSPLHF. For the CDR3, the DNA is TGTGCCAGTAGCGAACAGAGGCCTAATTCACCCCTCCACTTT.

The sample holds many counts of this clonotype. The chain employs TRBV6-1 and TRBJ2-1; 8 positions agree with TRBD2. Germline CDR1 MNHNS, CDR2 SASEGT. This CDR3 spans 12 amino acids. The V and J ends lost 8 bases and 6 bases, in that order; junction bases with no gene match: 3. The CDR3 sequence is CASGSGSNEQFF. The CDR3 region has the DNA TGTGCCAGCGGGAGCGGGAGCAATGAGCAGTTCTTC.

This sequence joins TRBV7-2 and TRBJ1-1; 7 bases match TRBD1. CDR1 and CDR2 from the germline V gene are SGHTA and FQGNSA. J gave up 4 bases and V 1 base, and 12 bases lay outside the gene matches. The CDR3 is 17 amino acids. CDR3 bases: TGTGCCAGCAGCTTAGGGGGGGACAGCAAAGGGGGCACTGAAGCTTTCTTT. Its protein product is CASSLGGDSKGGTEAFF. The full variable domain, in which reference TRBV7-2 and TRBJ1-1 provide the parts outside the CDR3, is GAGVSQSPSNKVTEKGKDVELRCDPISGHTALYWYRQSLGQGLEFLIYFQGNSAPDKSGLPSDRFSAERTGGSVSTLTIQRTQQEDSAVYLCASSLGGDSKGGTEAFFGQGTRLTVV.

The sample holds a few counts of this clonotype. The genes are TRBV12-3 or TRBV12-4 and TRBJ2-7, with D perhaps given as TRBD1 or TRBD2 (5 bases each). V lost 6 bases and J 2 bases, leaving 14 bases between the germline ends. The CDR3 loop spans 14 amino acids. The CDR3 coding sequence is TGTGCCAGCAGATCGGGGACGGACACCTACGAGCAGTACTTC. It encodes CASRSGTDTYEQYF.